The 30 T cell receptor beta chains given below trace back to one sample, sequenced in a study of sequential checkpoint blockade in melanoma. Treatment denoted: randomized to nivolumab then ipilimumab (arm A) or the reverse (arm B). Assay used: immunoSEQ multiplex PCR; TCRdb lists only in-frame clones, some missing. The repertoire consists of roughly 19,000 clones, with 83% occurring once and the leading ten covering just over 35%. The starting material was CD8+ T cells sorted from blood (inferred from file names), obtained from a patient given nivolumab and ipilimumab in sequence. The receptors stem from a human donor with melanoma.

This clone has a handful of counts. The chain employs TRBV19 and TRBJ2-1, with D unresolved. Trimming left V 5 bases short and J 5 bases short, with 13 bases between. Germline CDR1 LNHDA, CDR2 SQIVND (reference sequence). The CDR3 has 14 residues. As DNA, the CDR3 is TGTGCCAGTAGTTCCTCGCGGTCCGACAATGAGCAGTTCTTC. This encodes CASSSSRSDNEQFF. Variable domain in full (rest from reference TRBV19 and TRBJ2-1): DGGITQSPKYLFRKEGQNVTLSCEQNLNHDAMYWYRQDPGQGLRLIYYSQIVNDFQKGDIAEGYSVSREKKESFPLTVTSAQKNPTAFYLCASSSSRSDNEQFFGPGTRLTVL.

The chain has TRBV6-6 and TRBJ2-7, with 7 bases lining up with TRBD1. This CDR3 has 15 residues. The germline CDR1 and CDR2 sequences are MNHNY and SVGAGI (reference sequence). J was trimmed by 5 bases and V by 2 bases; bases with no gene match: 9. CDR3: CASSYAETGNHEQYF. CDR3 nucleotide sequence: TGTGCCAGCAGTTACGCCGAGACAGGGAACCACGAGCAGTACTTC.

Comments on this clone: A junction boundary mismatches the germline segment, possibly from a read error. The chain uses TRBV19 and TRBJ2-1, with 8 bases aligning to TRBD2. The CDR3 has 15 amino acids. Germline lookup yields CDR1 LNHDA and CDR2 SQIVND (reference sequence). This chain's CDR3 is CASSMAGGSYNEQFF. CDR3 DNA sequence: TGTGCCAGTAGTATGGCGGGAGGATCCTATAATGAGCAGTTCTTC.

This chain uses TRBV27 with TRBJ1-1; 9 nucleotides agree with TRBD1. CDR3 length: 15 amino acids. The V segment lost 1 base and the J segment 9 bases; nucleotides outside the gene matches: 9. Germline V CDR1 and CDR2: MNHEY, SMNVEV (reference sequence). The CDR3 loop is CASSLFGGTGQQAFF. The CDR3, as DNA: TGTGCCAGCAGTTTATTCGGGGGGACAGGGCAGCAAGCTTTCTTT.

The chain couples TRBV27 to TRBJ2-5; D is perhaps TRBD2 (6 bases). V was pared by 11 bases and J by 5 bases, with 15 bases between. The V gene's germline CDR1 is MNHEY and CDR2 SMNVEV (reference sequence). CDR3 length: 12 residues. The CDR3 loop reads CASKKGGETQYF. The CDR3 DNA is TGTGCCTCCAAGAAAGGAGGGGAGACCCAGTACTTC.

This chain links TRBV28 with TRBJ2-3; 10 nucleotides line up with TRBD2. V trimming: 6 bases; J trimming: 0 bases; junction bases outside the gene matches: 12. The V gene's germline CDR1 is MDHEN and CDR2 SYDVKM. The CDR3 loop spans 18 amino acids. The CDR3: CASSTMGTSVTSTDTQYF. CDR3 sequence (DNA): TGTGCCAGCAGCACGATGGGGACTAGCGTCACTAGCACAGATACGCAGTATTTT.

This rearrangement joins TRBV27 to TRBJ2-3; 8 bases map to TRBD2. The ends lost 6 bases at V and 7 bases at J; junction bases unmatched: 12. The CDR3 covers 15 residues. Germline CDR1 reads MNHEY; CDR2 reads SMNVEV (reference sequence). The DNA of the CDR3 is TGTGCCAGCAGGACCGGGACTAGACTACTTCATACGCAGTATTTT. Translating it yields CASRTGTRLLHTQYF.

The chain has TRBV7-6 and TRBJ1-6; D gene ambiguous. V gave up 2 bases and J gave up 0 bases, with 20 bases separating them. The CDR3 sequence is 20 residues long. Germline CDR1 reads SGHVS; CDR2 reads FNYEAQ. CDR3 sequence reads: CASSLRPIYQESSYNSPLHF. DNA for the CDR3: TGTGCCAGCAGCTTAAGGCCGATTTACCAGGAAAGCTCCTATAATTCACCCCTCCACTTT.

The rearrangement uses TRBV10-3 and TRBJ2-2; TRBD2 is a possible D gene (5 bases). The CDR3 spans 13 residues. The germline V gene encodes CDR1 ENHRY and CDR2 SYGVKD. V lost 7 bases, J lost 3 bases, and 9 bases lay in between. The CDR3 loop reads CAINGADTGELFF. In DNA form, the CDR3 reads TGTGCCATCAACGGAGCGGACACCGGGGAGCTGTTTTTT.

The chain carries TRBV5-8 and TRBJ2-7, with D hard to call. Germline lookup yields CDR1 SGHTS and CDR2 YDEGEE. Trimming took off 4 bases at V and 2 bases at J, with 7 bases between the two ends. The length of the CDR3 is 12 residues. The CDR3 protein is CASSIRAYEQYF. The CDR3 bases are TGTGCCAGCAGCATCCGAGCCTACGAGCAGTACTTC.

The CDR3 DNA reads TGCGCCAGCAGCTTGGGGCTGGGGCGCACTGAAGCTTTCTTT. Amino acid sequence: CASSLGLGRTEAFF. V is TRBV5-1 and J is TRBJ1-1; D might be TRBD1 (5 bases). Trimming took 0 bases from V and 4 from J, leaving 10 bases between them. Germline V gene data show CDR1 as SGHRS and CDR2 as YFSETQ. CDR3 size: 14 residues.

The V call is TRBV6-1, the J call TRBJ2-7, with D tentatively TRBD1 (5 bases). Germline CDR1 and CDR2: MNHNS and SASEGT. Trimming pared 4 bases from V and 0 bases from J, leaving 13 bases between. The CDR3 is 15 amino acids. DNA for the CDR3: TGTGCCAGCAGTGCTTTACCAGACAGCTCCTACGAGCAGTACTTC. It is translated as CASSALPDSSYEQYF.

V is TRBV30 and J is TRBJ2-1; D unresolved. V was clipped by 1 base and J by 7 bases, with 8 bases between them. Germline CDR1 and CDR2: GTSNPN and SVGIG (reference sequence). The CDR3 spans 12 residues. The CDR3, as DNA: TGTGCCTGGAGTGAGGTGAGGAATGAGCAGTTCTTC. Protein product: CAWSEVRNEQFF.

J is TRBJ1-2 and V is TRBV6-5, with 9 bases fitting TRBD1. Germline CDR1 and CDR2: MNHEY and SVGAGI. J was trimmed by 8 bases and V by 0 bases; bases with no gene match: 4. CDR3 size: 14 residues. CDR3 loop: CASSYSRTGAGYTF. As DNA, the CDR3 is TGTGCCAGCAGTTACTCGAGGACAGGGGCCGGCTACACCTTC.

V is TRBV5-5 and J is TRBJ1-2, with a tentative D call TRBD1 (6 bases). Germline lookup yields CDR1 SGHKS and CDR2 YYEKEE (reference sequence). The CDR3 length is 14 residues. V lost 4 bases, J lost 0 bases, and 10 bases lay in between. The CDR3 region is CASSPGATNYGYTF. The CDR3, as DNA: TGTGCCAGCAGCCCAGGGGCGACTAACTATGGCTACACCTTC.

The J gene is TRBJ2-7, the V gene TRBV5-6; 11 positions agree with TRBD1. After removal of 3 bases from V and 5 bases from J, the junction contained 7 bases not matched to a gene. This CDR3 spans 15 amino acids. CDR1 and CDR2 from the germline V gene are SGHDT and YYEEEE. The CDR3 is CASSSGQGGVHEQYF. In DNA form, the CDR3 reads TGTGCCAGCAGCTCGGGACAGGGGGGGGTTCACGAGCAGTACTTC.

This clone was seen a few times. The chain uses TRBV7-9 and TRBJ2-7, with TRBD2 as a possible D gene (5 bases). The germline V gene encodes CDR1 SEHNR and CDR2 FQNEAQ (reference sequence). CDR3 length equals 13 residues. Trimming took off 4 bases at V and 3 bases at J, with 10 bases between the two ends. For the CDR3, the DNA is TGTGCCAGCAGCTCCCCAACTAGCTACGAGCAGTACTTC. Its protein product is CASSSPTSYEQYF.

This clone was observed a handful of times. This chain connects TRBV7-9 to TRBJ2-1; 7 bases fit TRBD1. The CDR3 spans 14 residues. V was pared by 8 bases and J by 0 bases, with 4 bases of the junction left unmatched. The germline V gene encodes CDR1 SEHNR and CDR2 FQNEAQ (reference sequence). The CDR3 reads CASSGQLSYNEQFF. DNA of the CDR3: TGTGCCAGCTCGGGACAGCTCTCCTACAATGAGCAGTTCTTC.

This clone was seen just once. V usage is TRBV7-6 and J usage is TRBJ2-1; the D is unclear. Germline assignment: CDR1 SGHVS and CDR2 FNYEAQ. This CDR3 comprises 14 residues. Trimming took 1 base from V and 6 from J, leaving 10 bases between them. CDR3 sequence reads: CASSLGASFNEQFF. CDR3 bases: TGTGCCAGCAGCTTAGGGGCCAGTTTCAATGAGCAGTTCTTC.

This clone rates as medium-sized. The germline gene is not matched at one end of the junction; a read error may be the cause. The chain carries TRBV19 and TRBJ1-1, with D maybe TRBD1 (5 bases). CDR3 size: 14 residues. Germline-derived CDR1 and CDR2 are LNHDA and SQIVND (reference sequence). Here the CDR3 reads CASSIWGPRTEAFF. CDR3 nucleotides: TGTGCAAGTAGCATCTGGGGCCCAAGGACTGAAGCTTTCTTT.

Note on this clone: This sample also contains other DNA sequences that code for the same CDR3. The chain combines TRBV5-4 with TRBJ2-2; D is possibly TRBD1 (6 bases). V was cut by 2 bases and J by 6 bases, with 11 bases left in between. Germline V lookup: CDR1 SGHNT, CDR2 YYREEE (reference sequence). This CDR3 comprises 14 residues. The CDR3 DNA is TGTGCCAGCAGCTTTGGGACAAGCGCCGGGGAGCTGTTTTTT. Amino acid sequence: CASSFGTSAGELFF.

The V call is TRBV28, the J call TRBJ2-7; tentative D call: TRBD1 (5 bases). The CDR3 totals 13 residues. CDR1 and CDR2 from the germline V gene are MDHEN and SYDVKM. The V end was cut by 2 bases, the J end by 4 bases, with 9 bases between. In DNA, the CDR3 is TGTGCCAGCAGTTTACAGGGTATGTACGAGCAGTACTTC. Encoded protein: CASSLQGMYEQYF.

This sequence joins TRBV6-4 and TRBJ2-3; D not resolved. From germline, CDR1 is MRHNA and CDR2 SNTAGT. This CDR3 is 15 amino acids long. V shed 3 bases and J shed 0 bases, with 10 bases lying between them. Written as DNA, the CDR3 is TGTGCCAGCAGTGAAGAGGCCGCTAGCACAGATACGCAGTATTTT. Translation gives CASSEEAASTDTQYF.

CDR3 sequence reads: CASSLVTGYINTEAFF. CDR3 coding DNA: TGTGCCAGCAGTTTAGTCACAGGGTATATCAACACTGAAGCTTTCTTT. The chain links TRBV28 to TRBJ1-1, with TRBD1 as a possible D gene (6 bases). Germline values: CDR1 MDHEN, CDR2 SYDVKM. The CDR3 has 16 residues. V was pared by 2 bases and J by 2 bases, with 15 bases between.

For the CDR3, the DNA is TGTGCCAGCAACACAGGGTGGGGCGAGCAGTACTTC. This encodes CASNTGWGEQYF. This sequence joins TRBV25-1 and TRBJ2-7; D perhaps matches TRBD1 (6 bases). Between the trimmed V and J ends, which lost 7 bases and 6 bases, there was a span of 13 bases. The CDR3 totals 12 residues. Germline assignment: CDR1 MGHDK and CDR2 SYGVNS.

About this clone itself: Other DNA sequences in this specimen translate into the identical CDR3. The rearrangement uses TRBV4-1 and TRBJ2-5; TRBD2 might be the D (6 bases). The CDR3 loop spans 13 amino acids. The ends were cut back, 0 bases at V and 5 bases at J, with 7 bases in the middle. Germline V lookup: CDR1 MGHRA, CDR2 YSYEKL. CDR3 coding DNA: TGCGCCAGCAGCCAAGATCGGGAGGAGACCCAGTACTTC. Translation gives CASSQDREETQYF.

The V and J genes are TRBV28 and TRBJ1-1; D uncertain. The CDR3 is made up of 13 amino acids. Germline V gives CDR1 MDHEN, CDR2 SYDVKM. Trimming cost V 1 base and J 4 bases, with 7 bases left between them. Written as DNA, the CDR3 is TGTGCCAGCAGTTTATTCGGGTCCACTGAAGCTTTCTTT. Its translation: CASSLFGSTEAFF.

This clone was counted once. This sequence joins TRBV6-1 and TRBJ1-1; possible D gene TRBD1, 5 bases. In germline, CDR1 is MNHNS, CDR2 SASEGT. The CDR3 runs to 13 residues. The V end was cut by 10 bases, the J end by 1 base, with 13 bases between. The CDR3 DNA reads TGTGCCACATTGACAGCTCCGAACACTGAAGCTTTCTTT. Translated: CATLTAPNTEAFF.

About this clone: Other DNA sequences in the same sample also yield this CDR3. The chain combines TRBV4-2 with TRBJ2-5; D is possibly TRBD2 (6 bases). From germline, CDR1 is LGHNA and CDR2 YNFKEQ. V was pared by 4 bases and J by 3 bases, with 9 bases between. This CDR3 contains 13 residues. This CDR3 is CASSPGGEETQYF. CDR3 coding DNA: TGTGCCAGCAGCCCCGGCGGGGAAGAGACCCAGTACTTC.

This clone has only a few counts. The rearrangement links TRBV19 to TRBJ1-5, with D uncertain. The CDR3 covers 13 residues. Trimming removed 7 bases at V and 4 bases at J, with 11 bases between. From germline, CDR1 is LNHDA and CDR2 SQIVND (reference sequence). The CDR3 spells CASTSQRNQPQHF. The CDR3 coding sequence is TGTGCCAGTACCTCTCAGAGGAATCAGCCCCAGCATTTT.